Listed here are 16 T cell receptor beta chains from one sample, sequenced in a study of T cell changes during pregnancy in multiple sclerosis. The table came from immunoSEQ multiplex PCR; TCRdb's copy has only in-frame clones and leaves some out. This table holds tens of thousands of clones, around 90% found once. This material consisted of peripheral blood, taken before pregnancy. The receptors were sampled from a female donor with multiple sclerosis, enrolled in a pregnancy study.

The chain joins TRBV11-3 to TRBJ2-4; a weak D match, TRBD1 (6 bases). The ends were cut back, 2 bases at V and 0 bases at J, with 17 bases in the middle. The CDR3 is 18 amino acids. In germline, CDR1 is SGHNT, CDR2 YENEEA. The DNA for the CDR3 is TGTGCCAGCAGCTTACAAAACAGGGCCCATCTAGCCAAAAACATTCAGTACTTC. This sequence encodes CASSLQNRAHLAKNIQYF.

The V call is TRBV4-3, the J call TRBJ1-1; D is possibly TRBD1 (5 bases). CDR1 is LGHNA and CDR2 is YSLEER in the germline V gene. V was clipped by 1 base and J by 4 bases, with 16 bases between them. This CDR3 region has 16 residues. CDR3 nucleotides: TGCGCCAGCAGCCAAGGGGGATCTGGGGGACTCACTGAAGCTTTCTTT. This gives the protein CASSQGGSGGLTEAFF.

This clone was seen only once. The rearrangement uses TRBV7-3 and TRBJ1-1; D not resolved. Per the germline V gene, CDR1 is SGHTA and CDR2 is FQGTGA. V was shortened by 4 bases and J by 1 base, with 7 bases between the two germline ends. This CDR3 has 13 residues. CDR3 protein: CASSSGANTEAFF. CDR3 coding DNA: TGTGCCAGCAGCTCAGGTGCGAACACTGAAGCTTTCTTT.

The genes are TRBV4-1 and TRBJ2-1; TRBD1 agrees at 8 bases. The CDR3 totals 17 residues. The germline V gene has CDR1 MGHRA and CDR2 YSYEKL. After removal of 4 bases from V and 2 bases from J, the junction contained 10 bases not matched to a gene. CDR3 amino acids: CASSPTRSGGTYNEQFF. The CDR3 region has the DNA TGCGCCAGCAGCCCCACAAGGTCAGGGGGCACCTACAATGAGCAGTTCTTC.

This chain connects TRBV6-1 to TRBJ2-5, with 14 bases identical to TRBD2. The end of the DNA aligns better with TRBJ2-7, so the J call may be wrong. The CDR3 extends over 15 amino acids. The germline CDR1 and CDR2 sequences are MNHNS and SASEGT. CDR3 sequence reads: CASSEKGTSGGEQYF. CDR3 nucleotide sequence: TGTGCCAGCAGTGAAAAAGGGACTAGCGGGGGCGAGCAGTACTTC.

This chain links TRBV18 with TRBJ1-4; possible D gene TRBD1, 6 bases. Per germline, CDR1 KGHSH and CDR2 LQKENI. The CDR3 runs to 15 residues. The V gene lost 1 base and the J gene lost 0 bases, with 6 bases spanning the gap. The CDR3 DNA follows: TGTGCCAGCTCACCACGACAGGCAACTAATGAAAAACTGTTTTTT. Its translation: CASSPRQATNEKLFF.

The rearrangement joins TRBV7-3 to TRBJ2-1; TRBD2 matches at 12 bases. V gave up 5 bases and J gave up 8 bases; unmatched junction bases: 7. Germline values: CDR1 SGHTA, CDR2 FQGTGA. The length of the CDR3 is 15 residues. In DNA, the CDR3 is TGTGCCAGCAGCAACCTAGCGGGGGGGCTCGATGAGCAGTTCTTC. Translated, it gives CASSNLAGGLDEQFF.

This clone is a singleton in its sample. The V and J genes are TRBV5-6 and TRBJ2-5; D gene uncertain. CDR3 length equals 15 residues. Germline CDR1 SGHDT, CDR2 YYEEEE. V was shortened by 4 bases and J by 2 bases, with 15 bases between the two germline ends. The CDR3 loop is CASSLMTSPQETQYF. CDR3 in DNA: TGTGCCAGCAGCCTGATGACATCTCCTCAAGAGACCCAGTACTTC.

Here the CDR3 reads CASSRHVDNEKLFF. The CDR3 DNA reads TGTGCCAGCTCCCGACACGTGGATAATGAAAAACTGTTTTTT. The chain links TRBV2 to TRBJ1-4; no clear D. The CDR3 is made up of 14 amino acids. V was trimmed by 8 bases and J by 4 bases, leaving 14 bases between them. Germline V CDR1 and CDR2: SNHLY, FYNNEI.

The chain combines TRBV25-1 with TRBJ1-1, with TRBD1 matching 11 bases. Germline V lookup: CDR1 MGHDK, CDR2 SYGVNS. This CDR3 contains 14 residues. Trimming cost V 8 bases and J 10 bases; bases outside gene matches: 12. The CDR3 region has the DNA TGTGCCAGCCCTAAAACTGGACAGGGGGCTGGAGCTTTCTTT. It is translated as CASPKTGQGAGAFF.

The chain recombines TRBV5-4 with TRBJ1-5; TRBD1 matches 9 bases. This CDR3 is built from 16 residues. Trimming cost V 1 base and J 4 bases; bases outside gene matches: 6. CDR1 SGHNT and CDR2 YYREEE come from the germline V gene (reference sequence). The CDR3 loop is CASSLMGQGPNQPQHF. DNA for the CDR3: TGTGCCAGCAGCTTGATGGGACAGGGACCGAATCAGCCCCAGCATTTT.

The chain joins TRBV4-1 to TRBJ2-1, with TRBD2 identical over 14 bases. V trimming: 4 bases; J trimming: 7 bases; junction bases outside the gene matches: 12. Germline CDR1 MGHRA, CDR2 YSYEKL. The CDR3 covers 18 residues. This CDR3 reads CASSPGGSGLAGDNEQFF. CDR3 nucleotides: TGCGCCAGCAGCCCCGGGGGCTCGGGACTAGCGGGGGATAATGAGCAGTTCTTC.

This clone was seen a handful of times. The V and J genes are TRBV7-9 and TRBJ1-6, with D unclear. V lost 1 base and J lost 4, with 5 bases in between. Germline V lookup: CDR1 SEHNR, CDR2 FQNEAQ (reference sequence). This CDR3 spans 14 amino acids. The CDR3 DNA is TGTGCCAGCAGCTTAGAACAGTATAATTCACCCCTCCACTTT. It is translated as CASSLEQYNSPLHF.

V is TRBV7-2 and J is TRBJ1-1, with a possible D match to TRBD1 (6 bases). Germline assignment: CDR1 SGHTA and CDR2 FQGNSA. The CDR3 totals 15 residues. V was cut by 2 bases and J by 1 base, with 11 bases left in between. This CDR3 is CASSLWGGGNTEAFF. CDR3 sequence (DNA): TGTGCCAGCAGCTTATGGGGAGGGGGGAACACTGAAGCTTTCTTT.

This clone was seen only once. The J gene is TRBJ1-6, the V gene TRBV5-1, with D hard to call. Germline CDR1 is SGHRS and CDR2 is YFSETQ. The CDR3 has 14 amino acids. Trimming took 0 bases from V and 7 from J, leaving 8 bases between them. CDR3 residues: CASSLATTNSPLHF. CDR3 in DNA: TGCGCCAGCAGCTTGGCGACAACGAATTCACCCCTCCACTTT.

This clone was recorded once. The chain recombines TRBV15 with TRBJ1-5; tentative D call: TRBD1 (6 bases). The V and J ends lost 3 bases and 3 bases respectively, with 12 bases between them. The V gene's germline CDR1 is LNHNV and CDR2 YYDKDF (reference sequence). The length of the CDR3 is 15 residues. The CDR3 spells CATSSVPGDNQPQHF. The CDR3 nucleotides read TGTGCCACCAGCAGTGTCCCAGGGGACAATCAGCCCCAGCATTTT.